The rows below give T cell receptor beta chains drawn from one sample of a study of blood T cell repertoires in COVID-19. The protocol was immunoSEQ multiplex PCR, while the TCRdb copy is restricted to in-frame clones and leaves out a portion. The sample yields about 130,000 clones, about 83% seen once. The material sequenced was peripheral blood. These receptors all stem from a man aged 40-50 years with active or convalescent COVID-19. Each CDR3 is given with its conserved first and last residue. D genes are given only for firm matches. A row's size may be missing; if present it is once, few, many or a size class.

CDR3 DNA: TGTGCCAGCACCCGACAGGGGGCGATCACTGAAGCTTTCTTT
CDR3 protein: CASTRQGAITEAFF
V gene: TRBV21-1
J gene: TRBJ1-1
D gene: NA
clone size: NA

CDR3 DNA: TGTGCCAGCAGCTTTACCTCCGCGCCCAACAATGAGCAGTTCTTC
CDR3 protein: CASSFTSAPNNEQFF
V gene: TRBV11-1
J gene: TRBJ2-1
D gene: NA
clone size: NA

CDR3 DNA: TGTGCCAGCAGCCCCCTGAGGGGGAGAAACACTGAAGCTTTCTTT
CDR3 protein: CASSPLRGRNTEAFF
V gene: TRBV5-6
J gene: TRBJ1-1
D gene: NA
clone size: NA

CDR3 DNA: TGTGCCAGCAGCTTTCAACTAGCGGGGGCGGGGGAGCTGTTTTTT
CDR3 protein: CASSFQLAGAGELFF
V gene: TRBV5-6
J gene: TRBJ2-2
D gene: TRBD2
clone size: NA

CDR3 DNA: TGTGCCAGCAGCGGAGGGTCAGCTAATCAGCCCCAGCATTTT
CDR3 protein: CASSGGSANQPQHF
V gene: TRBV25-1
J gene: TRBJ1-5
D gene: NA
clone size: NA

CDR3 DNA: TGTGCCAGCAGGGGGACAGGGGACCAGCCCCAGCATTTT
CDR3 protein: CASRGTGDQPQHF
V gene: TRBV7-9
J gene: TRBJ1-5
D gene: TRBD1
clone size: NA

CDR3 DNA: TGTGCCAGCAGTGAAGTAAGCGGTGAAGCTTTCTTT
CDR3 protein: CASSEVSGEAFF
V gene: TRBV2
J gene: TRBJ1-1
D gene: NA
clone size: NA

CDR3 DNA: TGTGCCAGCAGTTACCGAGCGACGGCAGATACGCAGTATTTT
CDR3 protein: CASSYRATADTQYF
V gene: TRBV6-5
J gene: TRBJ2-3
D gene: NA
clone size: NA

CDR3 DNA: TGTGCCAGCAGCCCACCGGGACAGGGGAACACCGGGGAGCTGTTTTTT
CDR3 protein: CASSPPGQGNTGELFF
V gene: TRBV7-7
J gene: TRBJ2-2
D gene: TRBD1
clone size: NA

CDR3 DNA: TGCGCCAGCAGCCAAGGGGTGGCTACAGACACAGATACGCAGTATTTT
CDR3 protein: CASSQGVATDTDTQYF
V gene: TRBV4-1
J gene: TRBJ2-3
D gene: NA
clone size: NA

CDR3 DNA: TGTGCCAGCAGCTTAGCCGCGGGGCCCCACACCTTC
CDR3 protein: CASSLAAGPHTF
V gene: TRBV7-9
J gene: TRBJ1-2
D gene: NA
clone size: few

CDR3 DNA: TGTGCCAGCAGCTTGGTAGCTTATAGCAATCAGCCCCAGCATTTT
CDR3 protein: CASSLVAYSNQPQHF
V gene: TRBV5-8
J gene: TRBJ1-5
D gene: NA
clone size: NA

CDR3 DNA: TGTGCCAGCAGCCAAGCGGGGGGATGGGTGGGAAACACCATATATTTT
CDR3 protein: CASSQAGGWVGNTIYF
V gene: TRBV3-1/TRBV3-2
J gene: TRBJ1-3
D gene: NA
clone size: NA

CDR3 DNA: TGTGCCAGCAGCCGACAGGGGATTTTTGAAAAACTGTTTTTT
CDR3 protein: CASSRQGIFEKLFF
V gene: TRBV7-9
J gene: TRBJ1-4
D gene: TRBD1
clone size: NA

CDR3 DNA: TGTGCCAGCAGTTACTCGAGGCCCAGCACAGATACGCAGTATTTT
CDR3 protein: CASSYSRPSTDTQYF
V gene: TRBV6-6
J gene: TRBJ2-3
D gene: NA
clone size: NA

CDR3 DNA: TGTGCCAGCAGCAGGGGGTCCAAAAACATTCAGTACTTC
CDR3 protein: CASSRGSKNIQYF
V gene: TRBV7-2
J gene: TRBJ2-4
D gene: NA
clone size: NA

CDR3 DNA: TGTGCCAGCAGCTCCCCGGGACTGTCAGAGACCCAGTACTTC
CDR3 protein: CASSSPGLSETQYF
V gene: TRBV7-2
J gene: TRBJ2-5
D gene: NA
clone size: NA

CDR3 DNA: TGTGCCAGCTCACTGGGACAGGGAGGGAGAGAGACCCAGTACTTC
CDR3 protein: CASSLGQGGRETQYF
V gene: TRBV18
J gene: TRBJ2-5
D gene: TRBD1
clone size: few

CDR3 DNA: TGTGCCAGCAGTTTATGGGCAGGGGATAGCAATCAGCCCCAGCATTTT
CDR3 protein: CASSLWAGDSNQPQHF
V gene: TRBV27
J gene: TRBJ1-5
D gene: NA
clone size: NA

CDR3 DNA: TGCGCCAGCAAACCGGGACAGGGGAGTCGGGAGACCCAGTACTTC
CDR3 protein: CASKPGQGSRETQYF
V gene: TRBV5-1
J gene: TRBJ2-5
D gene: TRBD1
clone size: once

CDR3 DNA: TGCAGCGTCCACACCGGGACTCGCACAGATACGCAGTATTTT
CDR3 protein: CSVHTGTRTDTQYF
V gene: TRBV29-1
J gene: TRBJ2-3
D gene: NA
clone size: NA

CDR3 DNA: TGTGCCAGCAGCCAAGGACAGGGAGGATCACCCCTCCACTTT
CDR3 protein: CASSQGQGGSPLHF
V gene: TRBV3-1/TRBV3-2
J gene: TRBJ1-6
D gene: TRBD1
clone size: NA

CDR3 DNA: TGTGCGACCAGGGGACAGGGTCAGCACACCGGGGAGCTGTTTTTT
CDR3 protein: CATRGQGQHTGELFF
V gene: TRBV6-6
J gene: TRBJ2-2
D gene: TRBD1
clone size: NA

CDR3 DNA: TGTGCCAGCATCGACGGGGGTGGGGACAGGGAATTTTTT
CDR3 protein: CASIDGGGDREFF
V gene: TRBV6-5
J gene: TRBJ2-3
D gene: TRBD1
clone size: NA

CDR3 DNA: TGTGCCAGCAGCCCGGAGGGGAATAGCAATCAGCCCCAGCATTTT
CDR3 protein: CASSPEGNSNQPQHF
V gene: TRBV9
J gene: TRBJ1-5
D gene: NA
clone size: NA

CDR3 DNA: TGTGCCAGCAGTCCCCTTGGATTAGCGGGAGCCCAAGAGACCCAGTACTTC
CDR3 protein: CASSPLGLAGAQETQYF
V gene: TRBV25-1
J gene: TRBJ2-5
D gene: TRBD2
clone size: NA

CDR3 DNA: TGTGCCAGCGGCGAGGATAGCGGGGGGTACAATGAGCAGTTCTTC
CDR3 protein: CASGEDSGGYNEQFF
V gene: TRBV9
J gene: TRBJ2-1
D gene: TRBD2
clone size: NA

CDR3 DNA: TGTGCCAGTGGACCAGGGGTAGGGGAGACCCAGTACTTC
CDR3 protein: CASGPGVGETQYF
V gene: TRBV12-3/TRBV12-4
J gene: TRBJ2-5
D gene: NA
clone size: NA

CDR3 DNA: TGCAGCGCCGAGGACTCTGGGGCCAACGTCCTGACTTTC
CDR3 protein: CSAEDSGANVLTF
V gene: TRBV29-1
J gene: TRBJ2-6
D gene: NA
clone size: NA

CDR3 DNA: TGTGCCAGTATGGTGATAGACTCTGGGGCCAACGTCCTGACTTTC
CDR3 protein: CASMVIDSGANVLTF
V gene: TRBV19
J gene: TRBJ2-6
D gene: NA
clone size: NA

CDR3 DNA: TGTGCCAGCAGCCCATCAACAGGAAGGATTCTATCACCCCTCCACTTT
CDR3 protein: CASSPSTGRILSPLHF
V gene: TRBV7-2
J gene: TRBJ1-6
D gene: NA
clone size: NA

CDR3 DNA: TGTGCCAGCAGTAGACACACCGGGACAGGGGGCAATGAGCAGTTCTTC
CDR3 protein: CASSRHTGTGGNEQFF
V gene: TRBV27
J gene: TRBJ2-1
D gene: TRBD1
clone size: NA

CDR3 DNA: TGTGCCAGCAGCGTAGCAGGGAATAGCAATCAGCCCCAGCATTTT
CDR3 protein: CASSVAGNSNQPQHF
V gene: TRBV9
J gene: TRBJ1-5
D gene: NA
clone size: few

CDR3 DNA: TGTGCCAGCAGGGGAGGGGTCCGGGGGGGGCTAACAGATACGCAGTATTTT
CDR3 protein: CASRGGVRGGLTDTQYF
V gene: TRBV4-2
J gene: TRBJ2-3
D gene: TRBD2
clone size: NA

CDR3 DNA: TGTGCCAGTAGTATACGGGCAGGGGATGGCTACACCTTC
CDR3 protein: CASSIRAGDGYTF
V gene: TRBV19
J gene: TRBJ1-2
D gene: NA
clone size: NA

CDR3 DNA: TGTGCCTGGAGTGTACACGGGACAGGGGGTTCATATGGCTACACCTTC
CDR3 protein: CAWSVHGTGGSYGYTF
V gene: TRBV30
J gene: TRBJ1-2
D gene: TRBD1
clone size: NA

CDR3 DNA: TGTGCCAGTAGTATAGCCGTGGTAATAGATTCACCCCTCCACTTT
CDR3 protein: CASSIAVVIDSPLHF
V gene: TRBV19
J gene: TRBJ1-6
D gene: NA
clone size: few

CDR3 DNA: TGTGCCAGTAGTTCCTCGGACAGGGAATATGGCTACACCTTC
CDR3 protein: CASSSSDREYGYTF
V gene: TRBV19
J gene: TRBJ1-2
D gene: TRBD1
clone size: once

CDR3 DNA: TGTGCCAGCAGCCCAGGGGGACGTCCAGGCTACACCTTC
CDR3 protein: CASSPGGRPGYTF
V gene: TRBV7-2
J gene: TRBJ1-2
D gene: TRBD1
clone size: NA

CDR3 DNA: TGTGCCAGCAGTTACTCGAACAGTATGAACACTGAAGCTTTCTTT
CDR3 protein: CASSYSNSMNTEAFF
V gene: TRBV6-5
J gene: TRBJ1-1
D gene: NA
clone size: NA

CDR3 DNA: TGTGCCAGCTCACCTGTCGCGGAGGCAACTAATGAAAAACTGTTTTTT
CDR3 protein: CASSPVAEATNEKLFF
V gene: TRBV18
J gene: TRBJ1-4
D gene: NA
clone size: NA

CDR3 DNA: TGTGCCAGCAACGAGCCGGGACTAGCCGCGGAGACCCAGTACTTC
CDR3 protein: CASNEPGLAAETQYF
V gene: TRBV3-1/TRBV3-2
J gene: TRBJ2-5
D gene: TRBD2
clone size: NA